This TCR beta chain was recorded in a study of cytomegalovirus exposure and HLA in healthy donors. Study conclusions and caveats: The study reported that TCR beta sequences accurately predicted HLA-A and HLA-B alleles in most subjects.

Donors were ostensibly healthy at sampling, although undocumented immune exposures were probable. Trimming took 6 bases from V and 1 from J, leaving 13 bases between them. This CDR3 is built from 15 residues. Germline values: CDR1 SGHVS, CDR2 FQNEAQ. Notes on this clone: Its antigen is unidentified.

PCR primers comprised 60 Vbeta and 13 Jbeta primers. Method: immunoSEQ multiplex PCR; TCRdb's copy keeps in-frame clones and lacks some. The sample records roughly 100,000 clones, around 77% being singletons. V gene TRBV7-8 combines with J gene TRBJ1-5, with D perhaps matching TRBD1 (5 bases). This TCR was recovered from a female donor in good health and CMV-seronegative. The sample was PBMCs. CDR3 bases: TGTGCCAGCAGGTCGGGACTCAAGAGCAATCAGCCCCAGCATTTT. Its translation is CASRSGLKSNQPQHF.